The 28 T cell receptor beta chains presented below share a single source sample, sequenced in a study of T-cell memory formation after mild COVID-19. MiXCR, applied by TCRdb to the 5' RACE reads, yields one record per CDR3 protein. The repertoire consists of 550,000 to 700,000 distinct CDR3 sequences, with 18% occurring once and the leading ten covering around 13%. What was sequenced was PBMCs or a T cell subset sorted from them (not recorded which). The receptors come from an adult woman who had mild COVID-19 (a few samples of this study predate the infection). Cell type and time point are not known.

This clonotype showed up just a few times. The chain carries TRBV27 and TRBJ1-1; 8 bases line up with TRBD1. Looked up from germline, CDR1 is MNHEY and CDR2 is SMNVEV (reference sequence). The CDR3 has 16 residues. The V segment lost 8 bases and the J segment 3 bases; nucleotides outside the gene matches: 14. The CDR3 is CASGRAPPGGYTEAFF. The CDR3 coding sequence is TGTGCCAGCGGTCGGGCTCCGCCAGGGGGCTACACTGAAGCTTTCTTT.

The table lists this clonotype with a few counts. The J gene is TRBJ2-2, the V gene TRBV24-1, with 11 bases that match TRBD2. This CDR3 spans 14 amino acids. V gave up 10 bases and J gave up 4 bases; unmatched junction bases: 4. Germline V gene sequence: CDR1 KGHDR, CDR2 SFDVKD. This CDR3 reads CATTGTSGTGELFF. CDR3 sequence (DNA): TGTGCCACGACCGGGACTAGCGGCACCGGGGAGCTGTTTTTT.

This clonotype was seen many times. The rearrangement joins TRBV5-4 to TRBJ2-5; no reliable D call. Trimming pared 2 bases from V and 2 bases from J, leaving 7 bases between. CDR1 is SGHNT, CDR2 YYREEE, per germline (reference sequence). This CDR3 region has 13 residues. This CDR3 reads CASSLPSQETQYF. The CDR3 nucleotides read TGTGCCAGCAGCTTACCCAGTCAAGAGACCCAGTACTTC. The entire variable domain, with the rest obtained from reference TRBV5-4 and TRBJ2-5, is as follows: ETGVTQSPTHLIKTRGQQVTLRCSSQSGHNTVSWYQQALGQGPQFIFQYYREEENGRGNFPPRFSGLQFPNYSSELNVNALELDDSALYLCASSLPSQETQYFGPGTRLLVL.

This clonotype has just a few counts. The chain combines TRBV7-6 with TRBJ2-1; D is possibly TRBD2 (5 bases). Deletions cut 4 bases from V and 7 bases from J, with 11 bases between. The CDR3 consists of 13 residues. Germline values: CDR1 SGHVS, CDR2 FNYEAQ. The DNA for the CDR3 is TGTGCCAGCAGCTACCAGCGGAGGAATGAGCAGTTCTTC. This gives the protein CASSYQRRNEQFF.

The J gene is TRBJ2-1, the V gene TRBV5-1; 7 bases map to TRBD1. Trimming at V came to 2 bases and at J to 5 bases, leaving 7 bases not matched to a gene. This CDR3 is built from 15 residues. The germline gives CDR1 SGHRS, CDR2 YFSETQ. CDR3 sequence reads: CASSFHRGHHNEQFF. In DNA form, the CDR3 reads TGCGCCAGCAGCTTCCACAGGGGACACCACAATGAGCAGTTCTTC.

This clonotype was observed a few times. The rearrangement uses TRBV19 and TRBJ1-1; perhaps TRBD1 as D (6 bases). The germline CDR1 and CDR2 sequences are LNHDA and SQIVND (reference sequence). V was shortened by 6 bases and J by 1 base, with 15 bases between the two germline ends. The CDR3 covers 15 residues. The CDR3: CASSGQPLGNTEAFF. CDR3 DNA sequence: TGTGCCAGTAGCGGACAGCCCCTCGGGAACACTGAAGCTTTCTTT.

Only a few counts were recorded for this clonotype. The V call is TRBV9, the J call TRBJ2-3, with D perhaps matching TRBD1 (5 bases). Trimming took off 3 bases at V and 1 base at J, with 12 bases between the two ends. CDR1 is SGDLS, CDR2 YYNGEE, per germline. CDR3 length equals 15 residues. This CDR3 is CASSGRTQRTDTQYF. The CDR3 DNA reads as TGTGCCAGCAGCGGCAGGACACAGCGCACAGATACGCAGTATTTT.

This clonotype has just a few counts. The rearrangement uses TRBV5-6 and TRBJ2-4; TRBD1 matches at 7 bases. Germline assignment: CDR1 SGHDT and CDR2 YYEEEE. With 4 bases clipped from V and 12 bases from J, the junction kept 4 bases outside the gene matches. CDR3 length: 11 amino acids. CDR3 sequence: CASSRRDSQYF. CDR3 nucleotide sequence: TGTGCCAGCAGCCGAAGGGACAGTCAGTACTTC.

Ten or more counts support this clonotype. This chain connects TRBV3-1 to TRBJ2-5, with D perhaps being TRBD1 or TRBD2 (5 bases each). V gave up 1 base and J gave up 5 bases, with 11 bases separating them. The CDR3 covers 14 residues. Germline V gene lookup returns CDR1 LGHDT and CDR2 YNNKEL (reference sequence). CDR3 region: CASSQASWGETQYF. The CDR3 DNA reads TGTGCCAGCAGCCAAGCAAGTTGGGGGGAGACCCAGTACTTC.

This rearrangement joins TRBV5-6 to TRBJ2-5, with TRBD2 matching over 14 bases. The CDR3 loop spans 16 amino acids. Losses at the gene ends were 4 bases for V and 5 bases for J; bases not matched to a gene: 7. Per germline, CDR1 SGHDT and CDR2 YYEEEE. DNA of the CDR3: TGTGCCAGCAGCACTCCGGGACTAGCGGGAGTGGAGACCCAGTACTTC. This gives the protein CASSTPGLAGVETQYF.

The chain combines TRBV24-1 with TRBJ1-1; D is uncertain. CDR1 KGHDR and CDR2 SFDVKD come from the germline V gene. The CDR3 sequence is 13 residues long. V lost 7 bases to trimming and J lost 3 bases, with 11 bases between them. CDR3 DNA: TGTGCCACCAGAGGCTCTGGGGACACTGAAGCTTTCTTT. Residues: CATRGSGDTEAFF.

This clonotype was detected ten times or more. This chain connects TRBV7-8 to TRBJ2-2, with TRBD2 identical over 16 bases. The germline gives CDR1 SGHVS, CDR2 FQNEAQ. There are 17 residues in the CDR3. Trimming removed 4 bases from V and 6 bases from J; junction bases left unmatched: 5. The CDR3 spells CASSSPGLAGGAGELFF. Written as DNA, the CDR3 is TGTGCCAGCAGCTCCCCGGGACTAGCGGGAGGGGCCGGGGAGCTGTTTTTT.

This clonotype has a handful of counts. This chain connects TRBV2 to TRBJ2-1; the match to TRBD2 covers 10 bases. Germline CDR1 SNHLY, CDR2 FYNNEI. Unmatched junction bases numbered 12, after V lost 4 bases and J lost 6 bases. The CDR3 covers 17 residues. CDR3 sequence (DNA): TGTGCCAGCAGTGTAGTCTCTAGCGGGAGAGGGGCCAATGAGCAGTTCTTC. This translates into CASSVVSSGRGANEQFF.

The V gene is TRBV7-2, the J gene TRBJ1-4, with D maybe TRBD1 (5 bases). The V gene lost 5 bases and the J gene lost 10 bases, with 20 bases spanning the gap. The germline gives CDR1 SGHTA, CDR2 FQGNSA. The CDR3 is 15 amino acids. The DNA for the CDR3 is TGTGCCAGCAGCCGAAGTCAGGGACCCGATGGAAAACTGTTTTTT. This sequence encodes CASSRSQGPDGKLFF.

V and J are TRBV2 and TRBJ2-7; D gene ambiguous. Germline CDR1 and CDR2: SNHLY and FYNNEI. The length of the CDR3 is 17 residues. Trimming shortened V by 4 bases and J by 0 bases, and 19 bases separated the two germline ends. CDR3 coding DNA: TGTGCCAGCAGTGGGCATCAGTCATATCCGGGCTCCTACGAGCAGTACTTC. Encoded protein: CASSGHQSYPGSYEQYF.

This clonotype was seen a few times. This chain joins TRBV6-6 and TRBJ1-2; possible D gene TRBD1, 6 bases. CDR3 length: 13 residues. CDR1 and CDR2 from the germline V gene are MNHNY and SVGAGI (reference sequence). V shed 6 bases and J shed 3 bases, with 11 bases lying between them. DNA of the CDR3: TGTGCCAGCAGAGGGGGTGGCTACTATGGCTACACCTTC. It is translated as CASRGGGYYGYTF.

This clonotype was counted between two and nine times. Sequence at one end of the junction differs from germline and may be a read error. The chain employs TRBV7-7 and TRBJ2-3; either TRBD1 or TRBD2 may fit D (6 bases each). Germline V lookup: CDR1 SSHAT, CDR2 FNYEAQ (reference sequence). CDR3 size: 16 residues. For the CDR3, the DNA is TGTGCTAGCAGCTTAGGAGGGGGAAGACTCACAGATACGCAGTATTTT. This translates into CASSLGGGRLTDTQYF.

This clonotype was seen a handful of times. The CDR3 bases are TGTGCCAGCAGTTCCCGTAGCGGGAGTAGATACGAGCAGTACTTC. It translates to CASSSRSGSRYEQYF. This chain connects TRBV28 to TRBJ2-7; 9 bases line up with TRBD2. Germline-derived CDR1 and CDR2 are MDHEN and SYDVKM. This CDR3 is 15 amino acids long. J was trimmed by 4 bases and V by 4 bases; bases with no gene match: 8. Looking up the rest from reference TRBV28 and TRBJ2-7 gives the full variable domain: DVKVTQSSRYLVKRTGEKVFLECVQDMDHENMFWYRQDPGLGLRLIYFSYDVKMKEKGDIPEGYSVSREKKERFSLILESASTNQTSMYLCASSSRSGSRYEQYFGPGTRLTVT.

At least ten counts were recorded for this clonotype. This chain uses TRBV7-9 with TRBJ1-4; D ambiguous. Germline lookup yields CDR1 SEHNR and CDR2 FQNEAQ (reference sequence). V was trimmed by 6 bases and J by 5 bases, leaving 4 bases between them. This CDR3 has 11 residues. As DNA, the CDR3 is TGTGCCAGCAGTCAAAATGAAAAACTGTTTTTT. Its translation is CASSQNEKLFF.

This clonotype was counted between two and nine times. The V call is TRBV7-2, the J call TRBJ2-3, with TRBD1 as a possible D gene (5 bases). Trimming removed 6 bases at V and 3 bases at J, with 13 bases between. The CDR3 has 14 amino acids. The germline CDR1 and CDR2 sequences are SGHTA and FQGNSA. In nucleotides, the CDR3 is TGTGCCAGCAGAAAAAGCCAGGGTACAGATACGCAGTATTTT. Translating it yields CASRKSQGTDTQYF.

There are a few counts of this clonotype. The V gene is TRBV7-9, the J gene TRBJ2-2; D gene uncertain. Between the trimmed V and J ends, which lost 3 bases and 3 bases, there was a span of 8 bases. The CDR3 has 14 residues. CDR1 SEHNR and CDR2 FQNEAQ come from the germline V gene (reference sequence). The CDR3 sequence is CASSFPRDTGELFF. The CDR3 bases are TGTGCCAGCAGCTTTCCCCGGGACACCGGGGAGCTGTTTTTT.

The chain links TRBV12-3 or TRBV12-4 to TRBJ2-5; maybe TRBD1 (6 bases). The CDR3 totals 15 residues. The V end was cut by 3 bases, the J end by 4 bases, with 15 bases between. The CDR3 DNA sequence: TGTGCCAGCAGTTTCAGGGGCGCCCGTGGAGAGACCCAGTACTTC. Amino acid sequence: CASSFRGARGETQYF.

Only a few counts were recorded for this clonotype. V is TRBV12-3 or TRBV12-4 and J is TRBJ2-7; 8 bases fit TRBD2. The CDR3 runs 16 residues. The V gene end was trimmed by 5 bases and the J gene end by 7 bases; junction bases not matched to a gene: 16. The CDR3 coding sequence is TGTGCCAGCAGTCGGGGACTAGTCTTCCCCCCGGAGGAGCAGTACTTC. It yields the protein CASSRGLVFPPEEQYF.

The chain employs TRBV20-1 and TRBJ2-5; the D is unclear. Trimming took 3 bases from V and 3 from J, leaving 11 bases between them. In germline, CDR1 is DFQATT, CDR2 SNEGSKA (reference sequence). This CDR3 is 13 amino acids long. In nucleotides, the CDR3 is TGCAGTGCTAGTTTCAACACCGAAGAGACCCAGTACTTC. Amino acid sequence: CSASFNTEETQYF.

This clonotype occurred a few times. V usage is TRBV29-1 and J usage is TRBJ1-2; no clear D. The V end lost 4 bases, the J end lost 4 bases, and 10 bases lay between the germline ends. Germline V gives CDR1 SQVTM, CDR2 ANQGSEA. This CDR3 is built from 12 residues. This CDR3 is CSVVEGAYGYTF. The CDR3 DNA reads TGCAGCGTTGTTGAGGGCGCCTATGGCTACACCTTC.

As concerns this clonotype: One end of the junction varies from germline; a read error may be responsible. The chain recombines TRBV6-5 with TRBJ2-1; 11 bases match TRBD1. Germline CDR1 reads MNHEY; CDR2 reads SVGAGI. The CDR3 runs 17 residues. For the CDR3, the DNA is TGTGCCAGCAGGTACTCTGGACAGGGGGCCTCCTACAATGAGCAGTTCTTC. Translation gives CASRYSGQGASYNEQFF.

V usage is TRBV5-6 and J usage is TRBJ2-1; 9 bases fit TRBD2. This CDR3 is 16 amino acids long. The V and J ends lost 3 bases and 1 base, in that order; junction bases with no gene match: 5. Looked up from germline, CDR1 is SGHDT and CDR2 is YYEEEE. The CDR3, as DNA: TGTGCCAGCAGCTCTAGGGGACTAGCTTCCTACAATGAGCAGTTCTTC. It encodes CASSSRGLASYNEQFF.

This clonotype was seen a handful of times. The chain employs TRBV6-2 or TRBV6-3 and TRBJ2-1; 7 bases fit TRBD2. The CDR3 totals 17 residues. V trimming: 2 bases; J trimming: 3 bases; junction bases outside the gene matches: 10. CDR1 is MNHEY, CDR2 SVGEGT, per germline. DNA of the CDR3: TGTGCCAGCAGTTACGGGCCAGCGGGAAACTTCTACAATGAGCAGTTCTTC. It specifies CASSYGPAGNFYNEQFF.